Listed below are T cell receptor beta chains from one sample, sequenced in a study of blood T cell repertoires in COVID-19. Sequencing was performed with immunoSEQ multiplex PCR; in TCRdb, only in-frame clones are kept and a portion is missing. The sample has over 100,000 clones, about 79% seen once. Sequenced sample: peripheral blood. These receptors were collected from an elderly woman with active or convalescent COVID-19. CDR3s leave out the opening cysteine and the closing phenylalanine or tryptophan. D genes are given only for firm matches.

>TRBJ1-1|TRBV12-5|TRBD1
ASVRDRASTEAF
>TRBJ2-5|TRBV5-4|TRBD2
ASSLNSGGAETQY
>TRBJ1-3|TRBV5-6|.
ASSLGLRSSGNTIY
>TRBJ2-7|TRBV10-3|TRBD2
AISAGPRDEQY
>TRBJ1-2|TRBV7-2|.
ASSSLAGQGGYT
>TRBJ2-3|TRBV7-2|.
ASSLVPGAGTDTQY
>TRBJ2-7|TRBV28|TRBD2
ASSSGLAGVEQY
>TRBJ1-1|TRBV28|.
ASSLPGEGTEAF
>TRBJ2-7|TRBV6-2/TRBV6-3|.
ASSFPRGAYEQY
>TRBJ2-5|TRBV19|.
ASSRQALRETQY
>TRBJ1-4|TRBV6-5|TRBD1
ASGQGRNEKLF
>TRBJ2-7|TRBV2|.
ASSLGTGSYEQY
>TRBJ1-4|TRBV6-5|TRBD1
ASSRQGGGEKLF
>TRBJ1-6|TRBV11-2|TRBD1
ASSFTGDYNSPLH
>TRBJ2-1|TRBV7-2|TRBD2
ASRLAGNNEQF
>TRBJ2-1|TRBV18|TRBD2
ASSRGLAGDEQF
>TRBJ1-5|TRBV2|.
ASSDGGRFGGNQPQH
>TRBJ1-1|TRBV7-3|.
ASSSRGMNTEAF
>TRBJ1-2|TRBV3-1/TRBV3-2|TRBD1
ASSPGTVYGYT
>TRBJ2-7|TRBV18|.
ASSPPGQSYEQY
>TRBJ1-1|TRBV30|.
AWSPRTEAF
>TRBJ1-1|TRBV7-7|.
ASSLDSNTEAF
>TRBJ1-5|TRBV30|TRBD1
AWSSTGADQPQH
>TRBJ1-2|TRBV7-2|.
ASSLVRVPPPPYGYT
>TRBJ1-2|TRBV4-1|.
ASSQVRGSSNGYT
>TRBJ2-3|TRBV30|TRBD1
AWSPGQGPTDTQY
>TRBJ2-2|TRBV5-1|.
ASSSLNTGELF
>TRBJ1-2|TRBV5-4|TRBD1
ASSPDRGEGYT
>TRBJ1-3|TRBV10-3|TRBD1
AISRTGGLSGNTIY
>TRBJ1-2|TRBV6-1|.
ASSEGAYGYT
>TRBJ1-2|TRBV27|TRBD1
ASSVQGLYGYT
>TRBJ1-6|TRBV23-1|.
ASSQSQERIMNSPLH
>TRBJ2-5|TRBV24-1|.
ATSDFGQGHLKETQY
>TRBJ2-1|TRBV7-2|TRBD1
ASSSRQGAFEQF
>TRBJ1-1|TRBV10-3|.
AISESGGFDTEAF
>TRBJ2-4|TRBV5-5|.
ASSLRGIQAKNIQY
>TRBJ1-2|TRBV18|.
ASSPPESYGYT
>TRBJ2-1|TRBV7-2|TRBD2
ASSLMGSGGPSYNEQF
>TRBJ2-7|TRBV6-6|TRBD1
ASSYSKGQGQEQY
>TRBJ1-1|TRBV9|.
ASSGADFMNTEAF
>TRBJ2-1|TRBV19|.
ASSIGRVFNEQF
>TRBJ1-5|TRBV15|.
ATSRDGQGNQPQH
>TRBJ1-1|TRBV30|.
AWSVSGGRRGNTEAF
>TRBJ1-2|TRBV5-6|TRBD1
ASSLPGGTYGYT
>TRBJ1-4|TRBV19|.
ASKGQGGSEKLF
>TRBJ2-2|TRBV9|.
ASSSTGELF